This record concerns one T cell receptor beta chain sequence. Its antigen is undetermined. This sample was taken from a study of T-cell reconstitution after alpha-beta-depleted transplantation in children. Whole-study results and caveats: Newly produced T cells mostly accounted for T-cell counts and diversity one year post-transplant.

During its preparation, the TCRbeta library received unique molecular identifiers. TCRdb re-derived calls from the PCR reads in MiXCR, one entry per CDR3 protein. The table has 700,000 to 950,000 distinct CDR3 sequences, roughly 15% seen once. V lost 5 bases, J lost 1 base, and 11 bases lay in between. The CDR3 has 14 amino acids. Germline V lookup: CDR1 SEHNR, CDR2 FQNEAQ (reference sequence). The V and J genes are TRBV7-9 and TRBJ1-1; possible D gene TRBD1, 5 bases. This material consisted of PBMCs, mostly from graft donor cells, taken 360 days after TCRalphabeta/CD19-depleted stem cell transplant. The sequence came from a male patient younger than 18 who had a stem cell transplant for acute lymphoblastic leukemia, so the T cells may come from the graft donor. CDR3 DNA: TGTGCCAGCAGCACCGGGGGGTGGAACACTGAAGCTTTCTTT. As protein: CASSTGGWNTEAFF.